The 7 T cell receptor beta chains listed next were all sequenced from one sample in a study of T cell responses to AZD1222 COVID-19 vaccine. Clones were read by immunoSEQ multiplex PCR, and TCRdb kept only the in-frame ones, dropping some. The sample has under 120,000 clones; around 94% are singletons. This material consisted of peripheral blood, taken on day 0 of AZD1222 vaccination. The receptors derive from an adult in good health.

The V and J genes are TRBV13 and TRBJ2-5; possible D gene TRBD2, 6 bases. V lost 5 bases to trimming and J lost 2 bases, with 9 bases between them. The germline V gene encodes CDR1 PRHDT and CDR2 FYEKMQ (reference sequence). The CDR3 spans 13 residues. The CDR3 loop is CASSPGGQETQYF. DNA for the CDR3: TGTGCCAGCAGCCCTGGAGGGCAAGAGACCCAGTACTTC.

The chain joins TRBV30 to TRBJ2-7; 12 bases fit TRBD1. The CDR3 is 14 amino acids. The J segment lost 5 bases and the V segment lost 2 bases, leaving 4 bases of the junction unmatched. CDR1 and CDR2 (germline): GTSNPN, SVGIG (reference sequence). The DNA of the CDR3 is TGTGCCTGGAGTACGGGACAGGGGGCTGACGAGCAGTACTTC. It codes for CAWSTGQGADEQYF.

This chain links TRBV12-5 with TRBJ1-2; D may be TRBD1 (5 bases). Germline V lookup: CDR1 LGHNT, CDR2 FRNRAP. CDR3 length equals 14 residues. The V end was cut by 3 bases, the J end by 0 bases, with 8 bases between. DNA of the CDR3: TGTGCTAGTGGTTTCGACAGCTCTAACTATGGCTACACCTTC. Translated, it gives CASGFDSSNYGYTF.

V and J are TRBV19 and TRBJ1-2; D is perhaps TRBD1 (5 bases). Trimming took 6 bases from V and 4 from J, leaving 12 bases between them. Germline V gene lookup returns CDR1 LNHDA and CDR2 SQIVND (reference sequence). This CDR3 comprises 13 residues. CDR3 amino acids: CASSPRGFYGYTF. The DNA for the CDR3 is TGTGCCAGTAGCCCGAGGGGCTTCTATGGCTACACCTTC.

The chain couples TRBV6-5 to TRBJ2-7; D is undetermined. The germline V gene has CDR1 MNHEY and CDR2 SVGAGI. V dropped 7 bases and J dropped 2 bases, with 9 bases sitting between them. The CDR3 is made up of 12 amino acids. For the CDR3, the DNA is TGTGCCAGCACAGGCAGTGCCTACGAGCAGTACTTC. Its translation is CASTGSAYEQYF.

The chain's CDR3 is CASGLGQVVGNEQFF. The CDR3 DNA is TGTGCCAGCGGTCTAGGACAGGTGGTGGGCAATGAGCAGTTCTTC. V usage is TRBV27 and J usage is TRBJ2-1, with 7 nucleotides matching TRBD1. The CDR3 has 15 residues. Germline V lookup: CDR1 MNHEY, CDR2 SMNVEV (reference sequence). After removal of 8 bases from V and 6 bases from J, the junction contained 13 bases not matched to a gene.

The rearrangement joins TRBV28 to TRBJ2-2, with D perhaps TRBD2 (6 bases). This CDR3 contains 16 residues. Germline V CDR1 and CDR2: MDHEN, SYDVKM. Trimming took off 6 bases at V and 7 bases at J, with 21 bases between the two ends. In DNA form, the CDR3 reads TGTGCCAGCAGCCTAGAGGCGGGACCCCTCGGCGGGGAGCTGTTTTTT. Protein: CASSLEAGPLGGELFF.